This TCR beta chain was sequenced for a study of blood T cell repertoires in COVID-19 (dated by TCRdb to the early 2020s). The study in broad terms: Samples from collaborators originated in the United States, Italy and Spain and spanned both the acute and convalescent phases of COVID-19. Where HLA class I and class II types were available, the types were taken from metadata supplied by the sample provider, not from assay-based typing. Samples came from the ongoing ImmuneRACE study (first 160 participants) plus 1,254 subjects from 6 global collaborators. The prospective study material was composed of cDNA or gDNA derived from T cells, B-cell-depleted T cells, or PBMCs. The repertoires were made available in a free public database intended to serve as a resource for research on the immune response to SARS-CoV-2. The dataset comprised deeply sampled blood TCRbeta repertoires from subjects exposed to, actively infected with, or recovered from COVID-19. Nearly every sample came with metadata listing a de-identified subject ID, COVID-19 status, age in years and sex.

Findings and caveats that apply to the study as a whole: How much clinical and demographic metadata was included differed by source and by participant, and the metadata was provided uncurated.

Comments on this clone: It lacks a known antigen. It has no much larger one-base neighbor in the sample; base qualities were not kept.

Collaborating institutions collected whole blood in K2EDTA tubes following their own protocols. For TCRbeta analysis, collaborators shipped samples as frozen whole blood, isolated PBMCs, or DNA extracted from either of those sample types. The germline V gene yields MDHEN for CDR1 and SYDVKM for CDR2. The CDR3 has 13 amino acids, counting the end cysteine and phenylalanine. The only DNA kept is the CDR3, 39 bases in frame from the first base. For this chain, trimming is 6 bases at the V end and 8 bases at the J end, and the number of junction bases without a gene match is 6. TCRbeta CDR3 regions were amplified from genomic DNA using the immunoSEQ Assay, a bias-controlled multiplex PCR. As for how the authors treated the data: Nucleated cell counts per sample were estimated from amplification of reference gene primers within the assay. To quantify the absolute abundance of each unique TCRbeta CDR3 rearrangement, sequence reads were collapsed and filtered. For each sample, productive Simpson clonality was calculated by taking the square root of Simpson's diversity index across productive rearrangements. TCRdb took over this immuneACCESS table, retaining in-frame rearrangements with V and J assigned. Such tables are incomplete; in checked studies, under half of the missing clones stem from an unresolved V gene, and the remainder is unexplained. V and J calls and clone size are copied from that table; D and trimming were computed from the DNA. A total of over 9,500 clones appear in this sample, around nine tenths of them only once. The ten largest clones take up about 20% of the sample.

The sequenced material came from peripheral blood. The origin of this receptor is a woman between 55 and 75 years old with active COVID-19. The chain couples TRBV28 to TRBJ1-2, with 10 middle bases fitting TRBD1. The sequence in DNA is TGTGCCAGCAGCCCTAAGACAGGGGGCGGCTACACCTTC. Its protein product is CASSPKTGGGYTF.